A single sample is the source of the 21 T cell receptor beta chains below, sequenced in a study of blood T cell repertoires in COVID-19. Repertoires were generated with immunoSEQ multiplex PCR, while TCRdb's copy carries only in-frame clones and drops some. The repertoire holds around 480,000 clones, with roughly nine tenths as singletons. The material sequenced was PBMCs or T cells enriched from blood (not recorded which). The receptors come from a young woman who had recovered from COVID-19.

The rearrangement uses TRBV7-2 and TRBJ1-1, with 8 bases matching TRBD1. This CDR3 has 14 amino acids. CDR1 is SGHTA and CDR2 is FQGNSA in the germline V gene. The J segment lost 5 bases and the V segment lost 4 bases, leaving 6 bases of the junction unmatched. As DNA, the CDR3 is TGTGCCAGCAGCTCGACAGGGGCTAGTACTGAAGCTTTCTTT. It codes for CASSSTGASTEAFF.

The J gene is TRBJ1-4, the V gene TRBV6-5, with D perhaps matching TRBD1 (5 bases). Trimming pared 8 bases from V and 7 bases from J, leaving 14 bases between. Germline V gene data show CDR1 as MNHEY and CDR2 as SVGAGI. The CDR3 contains 13 residues. In DNA, the CDR3 is TGTGCCAGCGGAGCCAGGGTGCCTGAAAAACTGTTTTTT. This sequence encodes CASGARVPEKLFF.

The chain has TRBV6-5 and TRBJ1-3; weak D call: TRBD1 (5 bases). The CDR3 has 14 amino acids. Germline CDR1 is MNHEY and CDR2 is SVGAGI. Trimming pared 0 bases from V and 5 bases from J, leaving 8 bases between. Written as DNA, the CDR3 is TGTGCCAGCAGTTACTCGGAGGGACGAAACACCATATATTTT. Protein product: CASSYSEGRNTIYF.

V gene TRBV19 combines with J gene TRBJ2-1; 16 bases line up with TRBD2. CDR1 LNHDA and CDR2 SQIVND come from the germline V gene (reference sequence). V was pared by 7 bases and J by 5 bases, with 8 bases of the junction left unmatched. This CDR3 region has 17 residues. The CDR3 nucleotides read TGTGCCAGTACCCCGGGACTAGCGGGGGGGAAACACAATGAGCAGTTCTTC. Translating gives CASTPGLAGGKHNEQFF. The full variable domain, completed using reference TRBV19 and TRBJ2-1, is DGGITQSPKYLFRKEGQNVTLSCEQNLNHDAMYWYRQDPGQGLRLIYYSQIVNDFQKGDIAEGYSVSREKKESFPLTVTSAQKNPTAFYLCASTPGLAGGKHNEQFFGPGTRLTVL.

The V and J genes are TRBV5-4 and TRBJ2-5; 8 positions agree with TRBD1. V gave up 0 bases and J gave up 3 bases; unmatched junction bases: 10. CDR1 is SGHNT and CDR2 is YYREEE in the germline V gene (reference sequence). There are 17 residues in the CDR3. This chain's CDR3 is CASSLEPGGAVEETQYF. Written as DNA, the CDR3 is TGTGCCAGCAGCTTGGAGCCAGGGGGCGCGGTGGAAGAGACCCAGTACTTC.

J is TRBJ1-4 and V is TRBV7-2; unclear D gene. Germline CDR1 and CDR2: SGHTA and FQGNSA. The V end lost 6 bases, the J end lost 5 bases, and 10 bases lay between the germline ends. This CDR3 comprises 13 residues. CDR3 nucleotide sequence: TGTGCCAGCAGTGAGACTAGAAATGAAAAACTGTTTTTT. This codes for CASSETRNEKLFF.

V gene TRBV12-3 or TRBV12-4 combines with J gene TRBJ1-2, with D unclear. The CDR3 is made up of 13 amino acids. V was pared by 7 bases and J by 0 bases, with 9 bases between. For the CDR3, the DNA is TGTGCCAGCACTCGTCGGGCTAACTATGGCTACACCTTC. Translated, it gives CASTRRANYGYTF.

V is TRBV18 and J is TRBJ2-7; the match to TRBD2 covers 7 bases. The CDR3 runs 17 residues. J was trimmed by 5 bases and V by 0 bases; bases with no gene match: 13. The V gene's germline CDR1 is KGHSH and CDR2 LQKENI. The CDR3 reads CASSPPDSGTKRDEQYF. The CDR3 DNA reads as TGTGCCAGCTCACCACCGGATTCGGGGACTAAACGGGACGAGCAGTACTTC.

The chain joins TRBV2 to TRBJ2-1, with TRBD2 matching over 8 bases. CDR1 SNHLY and CDR2 FYNNEI come from the germline V gene. CDR3 length equals 14 residues. V lost 7 bases, J lost 4 bases, and 6 bases stayed unmatched. The CDR3 is CASIFGGAYNEQFF. The DNA of the CDR3 is TGTGCCAGCATCTTCGGGGGGGCATACAATGAGCAGTTCTTC.

The chain carries TRBV4-1 and TRBJ2-3, with 7 bases that match TRBD1. The germline V gene has CDR1 MGHRA and CDR2 YSYEKL. This CDR3 region has 16 residues. The junction had 9 bases not matched to a gene; V was cut back by 3 bases and J by 3 bases. The CDR3 region is CASSQEAGGITDTQYF. For the CDR3, the DNA is TGCGCCAGCAGCCAGGAAGCAGGGGGTATAACAGATACGCAGTATTTT.

The chain joins TRBV28 to TRBJ1-1; 9 nucleotides align to TRBD1. Looked up from germline, CDR1 is MDHEN and CDR2 is SYDVKM. The CDR3 is 14 residues long. V shed 5 bases, J shed 6 bases, and the junction held 7 bases outside the gene matches. The CDR3 DNA reads TGTGCCAGCAGTGTGACTAGACAGGGGGCTGAAGCTTTCTTT. Protein product: CASSVTRQGAEAFF. Full variable domain (missing parts from reference TRBV28 and TRBJ1-1): DVKVTQSSRYLVKRTGEKVFLECVQDMDHENMFWYRQDPGLGLRLIYFSYDVKMKEKGDIPEGYSVSREKKERFSLILESASTNQTSMYLCASSVTRQGAEAFFGQGTRLTVV.

A note on this clone: Other DNA variants within this sample encode the same CDR3. The V and J genes are TRBV14 and TRBJ1-2; tentative D call: TRBD1 (5 bases). This CDR3 is built from 13 residues. Trimming took 1 base from V and 2 from J, leaving 5 bases between them. The V gene's germline CDR1 is SGHDN and CDR2 FVKESK. CDR3 DNA: TGTGCCAGCAGCCAAGGACAGAACTATGGCTACACCTTC. Its protein product is CASSQGQNYGYTF.

V is TRBV10-3 and J is TRBJ1-1; maybe TRBD1 (6 bases). V lost 4 bases and J lost 4, with 16 bases in between. CDR3 length: 15 residues. In germline, CDR1 is ENHRY, CDR2 SYGVKD. The CDR3 reads CAISVEETGTTEAFF. The CDR3 coding sequence is TGTGCCATCAGTGTTGAGGAAACAGGGACCACTGAAGCTTTCTTT.

Note on this clone: At the DNA level, this CDR3 is encoded by other sequences in the same sample as well. The chain links TRBV24-1 to TRBJ2-1; 9 nucleotides line up with TRBD1. Germline values: CDR1 KGHDR, CDR2 SFDVKD. V lost 7 bases to trimming and J lost 2 bases; unmatched junction nucleotides: 5. CDR3 length: 15 residues. The CDR3 DNA reads as TGTGCCACCAGCACCGGGACAGGGCCCTACAATGAGCAGTTCTTC. This encodes CATSTGTGPYNEQFF.

This clone was observed once. CDR3 coding DNA: TGTGCCAGCAGCTTACCGTGGAGAGTGAACACTGAAGCTTTCTTT. Encoded protein: CASSLPWRVNTEAFF. The J gene is TRBJ1-1, the V gene TRBV11-2, with D uncertain. CDR1 and CDR2 (germline): SGHAT, FQNNGV. The CDR3 spans 15 residues. Trimming shortened V by 2 bases and J by 0 bases, and 10 bases separated the two germline ends.

The gene calls are TRBV28 and TRBJ1-5; a possible D gene is TRBD1 (6 bases). This CDR3 spans 14 amino acids. The germline CDR1 and CDR2 sequences are MDHEN and SYDVKM. The germline V and J ends were trimmed by 6 bases and 12 bases, with 21 bases remaining between them. CDR3 amino acids: CASSLPAREGHQHF. CDR3 nucleotides: TGTGCCAGCAGCCTCCCCGCCAGGGAGGGACACCAGCATTTT.

V gene TRBV28 combines with J gene TRBJ2-7, with TRBD1 matching over 10 bases. V gave up 6 bases and J gave up 7 bases; unmatched junction bases: 9. The CDR3 is 14 residues long. Germline V gene data show CDR1 as MDHEN and CDR2 as SYDVKM. CDR3 in DNA: TGTGCCAGCAGCACCAGACAGGGGGCGAGGGAGCAGTACTTC. Its translation is CASSTRQGAREQYF.

The V gene is TRBV5-1, the J gene TRBJ2-7; TRBD2 is a possible D gene (5 bases). The length of the CDR3 is 14 residues. Germline CDR1 and CDR2: SGHRS and YFSETQ. V dropped 3 bases and J dropped 4 bases, with 14 bases sitting between them. CDR3 coding DNA: TGCGCCAGCAGCTCGGACTCACAGCCTTACGAGCAGTACTTC. Translation: CASSSDSQPYEQYF.

The chain combines TRBV6-5 with TRBJ2-7; a possible D gene is TRBD2 (5 bases). Trimming took off 7 bases at V and 0 bases at J, with 13 bases between the two ends. The CDR3 runs 14 residues. Germline V lookup: CDR1 MNHEY, CDR2 SVGAGI. The CDR3, as DNA: TGTGCCAGCAACCCAAAGGGAGCCTCCTACGAGCAGTACTTC. Its translation is CASNPKGASYEQYF.

The rearrangement links TRBV7-9 to TRBJ1-1, with D tentatively TRBD1 (5 bases). Germline assignment: CDR1 SEHNR and CDR2 FQNEAQ (reference sequence). Trimming cost V 7 bases and J 1 base, with 10 bases left between them. The CDR3 totals 13 residues. CDR3 in amino acids: CASNLGGNTEAFF. CDR3 DNA: TGTGCCAGCAACCTCGGGGGGAACACTGAAGCTTTCTTT.

The rearrangement uses TRBV10-3 and TRBJ1-5, with 9 bases aligning to TRBD1. The CDR3 totals 15 residues. The germline V gene has CDR1 ENHRY and CDR2 SYGVKD. Losses at the gene ends were 5 bases for V and 3 bases for J; bases not matched to a gene: 5. The CDR3 DNA is TGTGCCATCAGTAAGGGACAGGGCAACAATCAGCCCCAGCATTTT. This sequence encodes CAISKGQGNNQPQHF.